This record covers a single TCR beta chain. Its antigen has not been determined. No base qualities exist here, and no much larger clone lies one base off it. From the germline V gene, CDR1 is SQVTM and CDR2 is ANQGSEA. Reading from cysteine to phenylalanine, the CDR3 counts 13 amino acids. The entry retains the CDR3 DNA only, 39 bases that are in frame from base 1. V gives up 4 bases and J gives up 3 bases, and the segment between their germline ends measures 12 bases. The entry originates in a study of blood T cells in healthy people across ages (dated by TCRdb to the mid-2010s). Looking at the study overall: In model experiments, template switching captured roughly one uniquely barcoded TCR beta cDNA molecule for every two T cells. To track age-related changes in TCR beta repertoire diversity, the study relied on deep sequencing normalized with unique cDNA molecular identifiers. Four age groups were formed from the donors: young (average approximately 15 years), middle-aged (around 41), aged (about 62) and long-lived (around 82). The study analyzed two additional independent replicas of 1 million unique cDNA reads from the same blood draw for two donors, one aged 18 to 30 and one aged 80 or older. To avoid experimental bias, donors of different ages were distributed randomly across sequencing lanes. Study-level results and caveats: Because profiling used bulk unsorted PBMCs, naive and antigen-experienced compartments could not be compared conclusively. Donor CMV infection status was unknown, potentially confounding age-related changes in expanded clonotypes. As age increased, observed TCR beta diversity per million T cells dropped in a roughly linear way, and a significant reduction was already evident by age 40. Observed TCR beta diversity correlated strongly with the percentage of naive T cells measured by flow cytometry. Estimates of total diversity from one million sequenced T cells were regarded as lower bounds and underestimates. Compared with the aged group, the long-lived group had more naive CD4+ T cells, fewer expanded clones and increased TCR diversity, a pattern suggesting age selection.

Receptor libraries were prepared by 5' RACE. The sequencer listed for this sample is Illumina HiSeq 2500. The second PCR ran for roughly 7 to 12 cycles and used a J-beta primer mix along with a sample-barcoded 5' primer. A template-switch 5' adaptor carrying 12 random nucleotides introduced a unique molecular identifier onto each TCR beta cDNA molecule. Each sample yielded at least 3 million CDR3-containing paired-end reads. First-strand cDNA synthesis was performed from all RNA using the Mint cDNA synthesis kit, with priming by a TRBC-specific oligonucleotide. All cDNA was treated with uracil-DNA glycosylase and then went through a first 18-cycle PCR with the universal primers M1SS and BC2_uni_R. In the original analysis: For normalization, 1 million high-quality reads were randomly selected from each sample, with every read carrying a distinct molecular identifier. Reads with shared molecular identifiers were discarded instead of being binned into consensus sequences. MiTCR, with a Q25 quality threshold and the strictest error-elimination algorithm, was used for CDR3 identification, clonotype clustering and error correction. A nonparametric unseen species model with Euler transformation was used to estimate a lower bound on total TCR beta diversity. Starting from the raw public reads, TCRdb applied fastp trimming at Q25, assembled clones with MiXCR and retained in-frame beta chains. Each CDR3 protein gets just one entry, which takes the most common genes and DNA from the rows behind it. TCRdb, not the authors, supplied the V and J calls. The sample profile shows 1,300,000 or so distinct CDR3 sequences; almost 60% of them were found once. The ten largest clones take up more than 6% of the sample.

Systemically healthy Caucasian individuals from Russia, some 40 in total and aged about 6 to 95 years, were included as donors. Roughly 10 milliliters of peripheral blood were collected from each donor into EDTA-treated Vacutainer tubes. PBMCs were isolated by Ficoll-Paque density-gradient centrifugation, with at least 6.5 million obtained per sample. Total RNA, at least 6 micrograms per sample, was extracted from PBMCs with Trizol reagent. For every donor, flow cytometry on a PBMC aliquot measured the percentage of naive CD45RAhigh/CD27high T cells. Sequencing used blood. The source of this sequence is a man aged 18 to 30 in good health. The chain was built from TRBV29-1 and TRBJ1-1, with no D gene named confidently. The DNA sequence reads TGCAGCGTTGTTTTCGGGGTAGACACTGAAGCTTTCTTT. Its protein product is CSVVFGVDTEAFF.